This entry lists 5 T cell receptor beta chains sequenced from one sample in a study of T-cell reconstitution after alpha-beta-depleted transplantation in children. Researchers prepared the TCRbeta library using unique molecular identifiers, the study reports. In TCRdb, the PCR reads were re-called with MiXCR into one record per CDR3 protein. This table has around 370,000 distinct CDR3 sequences, 10% to 13% appearing once. This specimen consisted of PBMCs from the stem cell graft donor, obtained from the stem cell graft. The receptor set was obtained from a human donor who donated a stem cell graft to a child with acute lymphoblastic leukemia.

The chain joins TRBV3-1 to TRBJ2-4; D is undetermined. This CDR3 region has 14 residues. With 7 bases removed from V and 0 bases from J, the gap between germline ends came to 10 bases. Germline V CDR1 and CDR2: LGHDT, YNNKEL (reference sequence). CDR3 residues: CASTDGAAKNIQYF. In DNA form, the CDR3 reads TGTGCCAGCACCGATGGAGCAGCCAAAAACATTCAGTACTTC.

V usage is TRBV18 and J usage is TRBJ1-2; 7 bases are a match to TRBD1. Germline V lookup: CDR1 KGHSH, CDR2 LQKENI. The J segment lost 3 bases and the V segment lost 3 bases, leaving 13 bases of the junction unmatched. The CDR3 contains 17 residues. The DNA for the CDR3 is TGTGCCAGCTCACCTCGACAGGGTAGTACTGCTTACTATGGCTACACCTTC. As protein: CASSPRQGSTAYYGYTF.

The gene calls are TRBV6-1 and TRBJ2-7; D call uncertain. Germline lookup yields CDR1 MNHNS and CDR2 SASEGT. The length of the CDR3 is 12 residues. Trimming took 3 bases from V and 2 from J, leaving 5 bases between them. The CDR3 nucleotides read TGTGCCAGCAGTGACCACCCCTACGAGCAGTACTTC. This translates into CASSDHPYEQYF.

Notes on this clonotype: A junction end diverges from the germline sequence, so it may reflect a read error. The chain employs TRBV20-1 and TRBJ2-1, with no clear D. Germline V CDR1 and CDR2: DFQATT, SNEGSKA (reference sequence). The CDR3 has 12 residues. The CDR3 is CSARAVTDEQSF. The DNA for the CDR3 is TGCAGTGCTAGGGCCGTCACGGATGAGCAGTCCTTC.

In this sample, this clonotype turned up a few times. The chain joins TRBV15 to TRBJ2-1; 11 bases match TRBD2. Germline lookup yields CDR1 LNHNV and CDR2 YYDKDF (reference sequence). Losses at the gene ends were 1 base for V and 2 bases for J; bases not matched to a gene: 7. The CDR3 contains 18 residues. CDR3 DNA: TGTGCCACCAGCAGAGGCCGGACGACTAGCGGGACCTACAATGAGCAGTTCTTC. This gives the protein CATSRGRTTSGTYNEQFF.